Each of the 6 T cell receptor beta chains below was sequenced from the same sample in a study of cytomegalovirus exposure and HLA in healthy donors. PCR used 60 Vbeta primers and 13 Jbeta primers. Assay: immunoSEQ multiplex PCR; the TCRdb copy retains only in-frame clones and omits some. This table holds fewer than 200,000 clones, approximately 82% found once. The sequenced sample was PBMCs. The receptors were gathered from a male donor in good health and CMV-seronegative.

V usage is TRBV6-5 and J usage is TRBJ2-6, with D unresolved. V was clipped by 5 bases and J by 8 bases, with 10 bases between them. Germline values: CDR1 MNHEY, CDR2 SVGAGI. The CDR3 runs 13 residues. CDR3 protein: CASSNRSPNVLTF. CDR3 DNA sequence: TGTGCCAGCAGTAACAGATCCCCCAACGTCCTGACTTTC.

This clone came up once. The chain recombines TRBV27 with TRBJ1-4, with a weak D call TRBD1 (5 bases). Trimming took off 4 bases at V and 4 bases at J, with 19 bases between the two ends. The germline V gene encodes CDR1 MNHEY and CDR2 SMNVEV (reference sequence). The CDR3 length is 17 residues. This chain's CDR3 is CASSSTAGGPDNEKLFF. The CDR3 DNA follows: TGTGCCAGCAGTTCCACGGCGGGGGGTCCCGATAATGAAAAACTGTTTTTT. Based on the CDR3 plus reference TRBV27 and TRBJ1-4, the full variable domain is EAQVTQNPRYLITVTGKKLTVTCSQNMNHEYMSWYRQDPGLGLRQIYYSMNVEVTDKGDVPEGYKVSRKEKRNFPLILESPSPNQTSLYFCASSSTAGGPDNEKLFFGSGTQLSVL.

J is TRBJ2-1 and V is TRBV27; 11 nucleotides agree with TRBD2. CDR1 is MNHEY and CDR2 is SMNVEV in the germline V gene (reference sequence). V dropped 7 bases and J dropped 5; count of bases not matched to a gene: 16. The CDR3 totals 18 residues. DNA for the CDR3: TGTGCCAGCACAGTTTTGGGACCGGGACTAGCGGCGAACAATGAGCAGTTCTTC. It is translated as CASTVLGPGLAANNEQFF.

V usage is TRBV7-9 and J usage is TRBJ2-5; possibly TRBD2 for D (5 bases). TRBJ2-7 explains the end of the DNA better; the J call may be wrong. CDR3 length: 14 residues. CDR1 is SEHNR and CDR2 is FQNEAQ in the germline V gene (reference sequence). The CDR3 bases are TGTGCCAGCAGCTTAGGGAGCGGAGCCTACGAGCAGTACTTC. Residues: CASSLGSGAYEQYF.

V is TRBV19 and J is TRBJ1-3; no clear D gene. This CDR3 has 16 amino acids. V gave up 7 bases and J gave up 0 bases, with 16 bases separating them. Germline assignment: CDR1 LNHDA and CDR2 SQIVND (reference sequence). As DNA, the CDR3 is TGTGCCAGTAACGTCGGAGAGATCGGCTCTGGAAACACCATATATTTT. Translated, it gives CASNVGEIGSGNTIYF.

The rearrangement links TRBV5-8 to TRBJ2-5; a weak D match, TRBD2 (5 bases). This CDR3 comprises 15 residues. Germline V gives CDR1 SGHTS, CDR2 YDEGEE. V lost 5 bases and J lost 3, with 17 bases in between. The CDR3 region is CASSTPGNKKETQYF. In DNA, the CDR3 is TGTGCCAGCAGTACACCGGGAAATAAAAAAGAGACCCAGTACTTC. Full variable domain (rest looked up from reference TRBV5-8 and TRBJ2-5): EAGVTQSPTHLIKTRGQQATLRCSPISGHTSVYWYQQALGLGLQFLLWYDEGEERNRGNFPPRFSGRQFPNYSSELNVNALELEDSALYLCASSTPGNKKETQYFGPGTRLLVL.